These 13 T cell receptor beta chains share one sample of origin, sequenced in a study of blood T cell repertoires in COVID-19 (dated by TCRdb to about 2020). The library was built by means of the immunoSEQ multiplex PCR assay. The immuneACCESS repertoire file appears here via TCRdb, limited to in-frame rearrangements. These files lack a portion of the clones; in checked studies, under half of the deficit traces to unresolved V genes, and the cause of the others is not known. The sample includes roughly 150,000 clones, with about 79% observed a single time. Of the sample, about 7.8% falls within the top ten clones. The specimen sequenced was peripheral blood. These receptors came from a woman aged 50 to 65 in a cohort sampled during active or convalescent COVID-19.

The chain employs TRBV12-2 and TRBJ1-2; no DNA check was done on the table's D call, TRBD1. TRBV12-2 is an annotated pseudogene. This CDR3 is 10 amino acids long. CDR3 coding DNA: TGTGCAAGTCGCTGCCCTCAGTACACCTTC. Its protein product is CASRCPQYTF.

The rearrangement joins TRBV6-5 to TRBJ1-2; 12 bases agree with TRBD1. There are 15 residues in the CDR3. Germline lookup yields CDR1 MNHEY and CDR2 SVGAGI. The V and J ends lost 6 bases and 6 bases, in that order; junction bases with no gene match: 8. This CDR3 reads CASRSGGTGGDGYTF. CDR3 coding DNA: TGTGCCAGCAGATCCGGCGGGACAGGGGGCGATGGCTACACCTTC.

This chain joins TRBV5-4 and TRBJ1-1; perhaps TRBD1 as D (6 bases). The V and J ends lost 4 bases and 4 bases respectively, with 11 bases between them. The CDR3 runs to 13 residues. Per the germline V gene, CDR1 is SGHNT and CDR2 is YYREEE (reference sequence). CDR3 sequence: CASSLQGSTEAFF. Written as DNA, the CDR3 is TGTGCCAGCAGCCTACAGGGTAGCACTGAAGCTTTCTTT.

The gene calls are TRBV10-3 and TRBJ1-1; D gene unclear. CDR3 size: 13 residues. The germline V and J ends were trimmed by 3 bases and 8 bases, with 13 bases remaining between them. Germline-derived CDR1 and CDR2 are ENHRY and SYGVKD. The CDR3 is CAISDSRLGEAFF. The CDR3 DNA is TGTGCCATCAGTGACTCGCGACTTGGGGAAGCTTTCTTT.

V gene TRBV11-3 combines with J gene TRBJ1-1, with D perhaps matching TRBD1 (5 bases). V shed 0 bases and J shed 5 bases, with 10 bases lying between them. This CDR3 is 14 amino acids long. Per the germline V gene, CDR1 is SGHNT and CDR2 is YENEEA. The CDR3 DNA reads TGTGCCAGCAGCTTAGAAAGGGGTTCGACTGAAGCTTTCTTT. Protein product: CASSLERGSTEAFF.

The DNA for the CDR3 is TGTGCCAGCAGTGTAGAAGGGGGCCATAATGAAAAACTGTTTTTT. This codes for CASSVEGGHNEKLFF. The chain has TRBV2 and TRBJ1-4; 7 nucleotides align to TRBD1. Germline lookup yields CDR1 SNHLY and CDR2 FYNNEI. V trimming: 4 bases; J trimming: 4 bases; junction bases outside the gene matches: 6. The CDR3 extends over 15 amino acids.

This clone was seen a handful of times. This chain's CDR3 is CASTKGAGYGYTF. In DNA form, the CDR3 reads TGTGCCAGTACCAAAGGGGCGGGGTATGGCTACACCTTC. This chain connects TRBV19 to TRBJ1-2, with D possibly TRBD1 on 5 matching bases. The CDR3 contains 13 residues. The V end was cut by 7 bases, the J end by 5 bases, with 14 bases between. Germline V gives CDR1 LNHDA, CDR2 SQIVND (reference sequence).

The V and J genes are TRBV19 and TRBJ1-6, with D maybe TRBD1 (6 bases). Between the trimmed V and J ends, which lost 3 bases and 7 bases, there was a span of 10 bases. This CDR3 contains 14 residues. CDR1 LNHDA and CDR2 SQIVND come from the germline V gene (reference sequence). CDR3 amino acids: CASSITGRNSPLHF. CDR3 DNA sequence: TGTGCCAGTAGTATCACAGGGAGAAATTCACCCCTCCACTTT.

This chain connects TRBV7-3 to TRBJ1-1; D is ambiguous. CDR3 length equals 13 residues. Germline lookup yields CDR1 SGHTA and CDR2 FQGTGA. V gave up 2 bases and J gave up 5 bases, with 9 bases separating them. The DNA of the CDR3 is TGTGCCAGCAGCTTAGGGGAGAGGACTGAAGCTTTCTTT. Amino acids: CASSLGERTEAFF.

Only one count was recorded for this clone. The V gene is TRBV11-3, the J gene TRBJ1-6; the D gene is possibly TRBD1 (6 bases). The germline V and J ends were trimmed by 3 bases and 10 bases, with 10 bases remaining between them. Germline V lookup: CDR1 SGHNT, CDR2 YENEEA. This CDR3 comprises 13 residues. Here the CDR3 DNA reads TGTGCCAGCAGCTTGGGGCAGGGGTCACCCCTCCACTTT. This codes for CASSLGQGSPLHF.

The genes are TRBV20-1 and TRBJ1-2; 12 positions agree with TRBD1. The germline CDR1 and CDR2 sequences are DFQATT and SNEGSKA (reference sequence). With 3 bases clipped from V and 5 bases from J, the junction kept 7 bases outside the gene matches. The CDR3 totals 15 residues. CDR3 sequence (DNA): TGCAGTGCTAGTCCGGGACAGGGGGCCTCGTATGGCTACACCTTC. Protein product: CSASPGQGASYGYTF.

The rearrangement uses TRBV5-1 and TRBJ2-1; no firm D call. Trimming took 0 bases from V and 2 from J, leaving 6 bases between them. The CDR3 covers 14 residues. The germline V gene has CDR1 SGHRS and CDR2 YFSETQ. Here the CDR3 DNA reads TGCGCCAGCAGCTTGGGACAAACCTACAATGAGCAGTTCTTC. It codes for CASSLGQTYNEQFF.

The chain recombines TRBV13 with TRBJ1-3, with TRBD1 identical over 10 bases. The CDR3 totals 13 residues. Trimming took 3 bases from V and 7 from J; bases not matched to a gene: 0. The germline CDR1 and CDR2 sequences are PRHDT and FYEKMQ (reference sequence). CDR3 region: CASSLGQGNTIYF. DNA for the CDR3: TGTGCCAGCAGCTTGGGACAGGGGAACACCATATATTTT.